The 18 T cell receptor beta chains listed next were all sequenced from one sample in a study of blood T cell repertoires in COVID-19. Here immunoSEQ multiplex PCR was the method, and the copy in TCRdb shows in-frame clones only, minus some. This table has a few hundred thousand clones, 86% appearing once. Specimen: peripheral blood. The receptors come from a woman in her seventies with COVID-19, enrolled during active disease.

The chain combines TRBV29-1 with TRBJ1-2; weak D call: TRBD1 (6 bases). From germline, CDR1 is SQVTM and CDR2 ANQGSEA. Deletions cut 3 bases from V and 7 bases from J, with 9 bases between. This CDR3 is 11 amino acids long. The DNA for the CDR3 is TGCAGCGTTGAGGGGGGGCCTGGCTACACCTTC. It encodes CSVEGGPGYTF.

This clone was seen only a few times. The chain uses TRBV29-1 and TRBJ1-1; 9 bases align to TRBD1. The CDR3 contains 16 residues. The V gene end was trimmed by 4 bases and the J gene end by 7 bases; junction bases not matched to a gene: 16. Germline CDR1 and CDR2: SQVTM and ANQGSEA. DNA for the CDR3: TGCAGCGTTGGGGGTGGAAACGGACAGGGGTTTGGTGAAGCTTTCTTT. This codes for CSVGGGNGQGFGEAFF.

The chain has TRBV13 and TRBJ2-5; D ambiguous. V was pared by 3 bases and J by 5 bases, with 13 bases between. The germline gives CDR1 PRHDT, CDR2 FYEKMQ (reference sequence). The CDR3 spans 14 residues. The CDR3 sequence: CASSFQAPQETQYF. The CDR3 DNA follows: TGTGCCAGCAGCTTTCAGGCGCCCCAGGAGACCCAGTACTTC.

This clone was observed a single time. This rearrangement joins TRBV19 to TRBJ1-1; D remains unclear. The CDR3 consists of 16 residues. Germline CDR1 is LNHDA and CDR2 is SQIVND (reference sequence). V was trimmed by 8 bases and J by 0 bases, leaving 19 bases between them. The DNA of the CDR3 is TGTGCCAGTGGCCACAGTGTTCACGGCATGAACACTGAAGCTTTCTTT. This gives the protein CASGHSVHGMNTEAFF.

This chain links TRBV4-2 with TRBJ1-6, with 8 bases matching TRBD1. The CDR3 sequence is 13 residues long. V lost 4 bases and J lost 8; bases outside the gene matches: 1. Germline CDR1 LGHNA, CDR2 YNFKEQ. CDR3 bases: TGTGCCAGCAGCCCGGACAGGGATTCACCCCTCCACTTT. Its translation is CASSPDRDSPLHF.

The gene calls are TRBV14 and TRBJ1-3; the D gene is possibly TRBD1 (5 bases). Germline-derived CDR1 and CDR2 are SGHDN and FVKESK. There are 13 residues in the CDR3. The V gene lost 5 bases and the J gene lost 8 bases, with 13 bases spanning the gap. The chain's CDR3 is CASSSRTGDTIYF. CDR3 coding DNA: TGTGCCAGCAGCAGTCGGACGGGGGACACCATATATTTT. The complete variable domain, with remaining parts taken from reference TRBV14 and TRBJ1-3, reads EAGVTQFPSHSVIEKGQTVTLRCDPISGHDNLYWYRRVMGKEIKFLLHFVKESKQDESGMPNNRFLAERTGGTYSTLKVQPAELEDSGVYFCASSSRTGDTIYFGEGSWLTVV.

The J gene is TRBJ1-6, the V gene TRBV19, with TRBD1 as a possible D gene (6 bases). Between the trimmed V and J ends, which lost 9 bases and 10 bases, there was a span of 16 bases. CDR3 length: 13 amino acids. Germline V lookup: CDR1 LNHDA, CDR2 SQIVND (reference sequence). The CDR3 DNA is TGTGCCAGCCAGGGGTCTACCGGGTCACCCCTCCACTTT. This translates into CASQGSTGSPLHF.

The CDR3 here is CASSLRGPDTQYF. CDR3 nucleotides: TGCGCCAGCAGCTTGAGGGGCCCAGATACGCAGTATTTT. The rearrangement joins TRBV5-1 to TRBJ2-3; the D gene is possibly TRBD1 (5 bases). CDR1 SGHRS and CDR2 YFSETQ come from the germline V gene. Trimming took off 1 base at V and 4 bases at J, with 7 bases between the two ends. The CDR3 runs to 13 residues.

The chain joins TRBV24-1 to TRBJ1-2; 9 nucleotides line up with TRBD1. Germline CDR1 and CDR2: KGHDR and SFDVKD. V lost 2 bases, J lost 8 bases, and 11 bases stayed unmatched. The CDR3 loop spans 16 amino acids. This CDR3 is CATSDSRTGGAGGYTF. DNA of the CDR3: TGTGCCACCAGTGATTCCCGCACAGGGGGCGCTGGGGGCTACACCTTC.

The gene calls are TRBV5-1 and TRBJ1-3; no clear D gene. The germline CDR1 and CDR2 sequences are SGHRS and YFSETQ. The CDR3 covers 15 residues. The V gene lost 0 bases and the J gene lost 3 bases, with 10 bases spanning the gap. CDR3 sequence reads: CASSLEAGYGNTIYF. The CDR3 coding sequence is TGCGCCAGCAGCTTGGAGGCGGGGTATGGAAACACCATATATTTT.

The genes are TRBV18 and TRBJ1-2, with D unresolved. Trimming pared 5 bases from V and 5 bases from J, leaving 15 bases between. The CDR3 consists of 14 residues. CDR1 KGHSH and CDR2 LQKENI come from the germline V gene. The CDR3 is CASSSSTSTYGYTF. The CDR3 nucleotides are TGTGCCAGCTCATCCTCGACAAGCACTTATGGCTACACCTTC.

The chain combines TRBV5-4 with TRBJ2-5, with D hard to call. Trimming pared 0 bases from V and 2 bases from J, leaving 8 bases between. CDR3 length: 14 residues. Looked up from germline, CDR1 is SGHNT and CDR2 is YYREEE (reference sequence). The CDR3 spells CASSLAVVQETQYF. The DNA of the CDR3 is TGTGCCAGCAGCTTGGCCGTCGTACAAGAGACCCAGTACTTC.

CDR3 in amino acids: CASERGSQETQYF. CDR3 sequence (DNA): TGTGCCAGCGAACGGGGGTCTCAAGAGACCCAGTACTTC. The rearrangement uses TRBV6-6 and TRBJ2-5, with D perhaps matching TRBD2 (6 bases). Looked up from germline, CDR1 is MNHNY and CDR2 is SVGAGI (reference sequence). Trimming left V 8 bases short and J 2 bases short, with 12 bases between. The length of the CDR3 is 13 residues.

This clone has more than one count but fewer than ten. The V call is TRBV5-8, the J call TRBJ1-6, with 7 nucleotides matching TRBD1. Trimming at V came to 4 bases and at J to 9 bases, leaving 16 bases not matched to a gene. CDR1 is SGHTS, CDR2 YDEGEE, per germline. The CDR3 is made up of 17 amino acids. This chain's CDR3 is CASSSSSGTDDPSPLHF. The CDR3 coding sequence is TGTGCCAGCAGCAGTAGTAGCGGGACAGATGATCCTTCACCCCTCCACTTT.

This clone was seen a single time. V usage is TRBV7-2 and J usage is TRBJ2-7; 7 nucleotides align to TRBD1. This CDR3 region has 14 residues. V shed 5 bases and J 3 bases; nucleotides not matched to a gene: 7. CDR1 and CDR2 from the germline V gene are SGHTA and FQGNSA. CDR3 amino acids: CASSLGQDIYEQYF. The CDR3, as DNA: TGTGCCAGCAGCCTCGGACAGGACATCTACGAGCAGTACTTC. The full variable domain, its missing parts supplied by reference TRBV7-2 and TRBJ2-7, is GAGVSQSPSNKVTEKGKDVELRCDPISGHTALYWYRQSLGQGLEFLIYFQGNSAPDKSGLPSDRFSAERTGGSVSTLTIQRTQQEDSAVYLCASSLGQDIYEQYFGPGTRLTVT.

In regard to this clone: The sample contains more than one DNA sequence encoding this CDR3. The rearrangement links TRBV2 to TRBJ2-3; no reliable D call. The CDR3 loop spans 11 amino acids. CDR1 is SNHLY and CDR2 is FYNNEI in the germline V gene. Trimming took 6 bases from V and 2 from J, leaving 3 bases between them. The CDR3 bases are TGTGCCAGCAGCCTCACAGATACGCAGTATTTT. This gives the protein CASSLTDTQYF. Full variable domain (remainder filled in from reference TRBV2 and TRBJ2-3): EPEVTQTPSHQVTQMGQEVILRCVPISNHLYFYWYRQILGQKVEFLVSFYNNEISEKSEIFDDQFSVERPDGSNFTLKIRSTKLEDSAMYFCASSLTDTQYFGPGTRLTVL.

This chain connects TRBV10-1 to TRBJ2-1; a weak D match, TRBD1 (6 bases). The germline gives CDR1 WNHNN, CDR2 SYGVQD (reference sequence). The germline V and J ends were trimmed by 3 bases and 7 bases, with 13 bases remaining between them. The CDR3 contains 14 residues. The CDR3 is CASSDQQGENEQFF. DNA for the CDR3: TGCGCCAGCAGTGACCAACAGGGAGAAAATGAGCAGTTCTTC.

This CDR3 reads CASPGIYVRGYTF. In nucleotides, the CDR3 is TGTGCCAGCCCGGGAATCTATGTTAGGGGCTACACCTTC. The chain has TRBV3-1 (or the pseudogene TRBV3-2) and TRBJ1-2; D is unclear. CDR3 size: 13 residues. V dropped 8 bases and J dropped 8 bases, with 18 bases sitting between them. The germline V gene encodes CDR1 LGHDT and CDR2 YNNKEL (reference sequence).